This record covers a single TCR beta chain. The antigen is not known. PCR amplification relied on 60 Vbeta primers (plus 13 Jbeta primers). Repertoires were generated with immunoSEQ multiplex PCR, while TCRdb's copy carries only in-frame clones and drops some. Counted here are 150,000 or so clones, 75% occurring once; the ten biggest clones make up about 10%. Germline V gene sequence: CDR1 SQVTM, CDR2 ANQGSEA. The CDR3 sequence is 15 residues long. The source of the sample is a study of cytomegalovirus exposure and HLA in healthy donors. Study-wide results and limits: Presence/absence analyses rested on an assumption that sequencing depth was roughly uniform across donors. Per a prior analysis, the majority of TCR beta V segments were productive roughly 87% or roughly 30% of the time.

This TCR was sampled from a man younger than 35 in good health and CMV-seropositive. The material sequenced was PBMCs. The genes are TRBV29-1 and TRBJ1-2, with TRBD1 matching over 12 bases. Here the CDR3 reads CSAPGTGGSNYGYTF. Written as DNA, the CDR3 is TGCAGTGCTCCCGGGACAGGGGGCTCTAACTATGGCTACACCTTC.